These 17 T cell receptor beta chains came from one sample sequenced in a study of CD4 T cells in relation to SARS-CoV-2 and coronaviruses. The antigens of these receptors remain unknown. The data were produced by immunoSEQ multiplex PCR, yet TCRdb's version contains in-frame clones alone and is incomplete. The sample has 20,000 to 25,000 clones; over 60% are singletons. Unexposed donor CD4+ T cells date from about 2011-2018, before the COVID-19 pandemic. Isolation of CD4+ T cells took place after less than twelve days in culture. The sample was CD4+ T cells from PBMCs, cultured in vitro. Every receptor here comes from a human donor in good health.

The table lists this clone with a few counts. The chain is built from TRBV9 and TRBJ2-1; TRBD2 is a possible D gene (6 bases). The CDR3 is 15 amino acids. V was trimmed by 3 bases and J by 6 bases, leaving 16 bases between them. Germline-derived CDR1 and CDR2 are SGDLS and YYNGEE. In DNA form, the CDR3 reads TGTGCCAGCAGCGACTTAGCGGAGTGGGGCAATGAGCAGTTCTTC. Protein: CASSDLAEWGNEQFF.

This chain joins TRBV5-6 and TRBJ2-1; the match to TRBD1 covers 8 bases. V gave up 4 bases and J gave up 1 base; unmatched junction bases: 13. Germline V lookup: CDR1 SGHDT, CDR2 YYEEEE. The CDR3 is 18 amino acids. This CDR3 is CASSAYRQGISSYNEQFF. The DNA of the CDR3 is TGTGCCAGCAGCGCCTATAGACAGGGGATTAGTTCCTACAATGAGCAGTTCTTC.

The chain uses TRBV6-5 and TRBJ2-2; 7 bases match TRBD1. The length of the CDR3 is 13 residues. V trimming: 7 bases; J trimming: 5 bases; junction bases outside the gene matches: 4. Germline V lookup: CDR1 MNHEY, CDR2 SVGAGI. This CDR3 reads CASTTGDTGELFF. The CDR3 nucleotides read TGTGCCAGCACTACAGGGGATACCGGGGAGCTGTTTTTT.

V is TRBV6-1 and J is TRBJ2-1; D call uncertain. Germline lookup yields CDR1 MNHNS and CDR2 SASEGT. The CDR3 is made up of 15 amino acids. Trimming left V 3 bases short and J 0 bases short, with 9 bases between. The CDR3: CASSESDISYNEQFF. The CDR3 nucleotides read TGTGCCAGCAGTGAGTCGGATATCTCCTACAATGAGCAGTTCTTC.

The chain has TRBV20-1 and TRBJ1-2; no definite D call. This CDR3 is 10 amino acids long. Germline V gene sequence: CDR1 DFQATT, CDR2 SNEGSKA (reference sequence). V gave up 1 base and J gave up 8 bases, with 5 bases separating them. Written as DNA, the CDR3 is TGCAGTGCTAGAGTGCGGGGCTACACCTTC. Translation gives CSARVRGYTF.

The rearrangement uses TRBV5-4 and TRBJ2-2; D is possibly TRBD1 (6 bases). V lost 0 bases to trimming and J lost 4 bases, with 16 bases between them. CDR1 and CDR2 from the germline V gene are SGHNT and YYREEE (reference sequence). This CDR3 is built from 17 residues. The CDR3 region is CASSLAFGQGSTGELFF. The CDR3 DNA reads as TGTGCCAGCAGCTTGGCGTTCGGGCAGGGGTCCACCGGGGAGCTGTTTTTT.

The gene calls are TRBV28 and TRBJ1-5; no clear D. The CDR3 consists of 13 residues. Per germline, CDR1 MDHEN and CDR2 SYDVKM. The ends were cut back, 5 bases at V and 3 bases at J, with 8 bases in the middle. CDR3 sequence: CASSPGLNQPQHF. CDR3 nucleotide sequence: TGTGCCAGCAGTCCCGGACTCAATCAGCCCCAGCATTTT.

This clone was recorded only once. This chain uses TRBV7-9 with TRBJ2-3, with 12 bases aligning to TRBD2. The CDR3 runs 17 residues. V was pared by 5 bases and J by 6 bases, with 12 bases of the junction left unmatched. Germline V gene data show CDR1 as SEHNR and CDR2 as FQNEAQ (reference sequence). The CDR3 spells CASSPRTTSGSADTQYF. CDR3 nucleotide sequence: TGTGCCAGCAGCCCCCGAACGACTAGCGGGAGTGCGGATACGCAGTATTTT. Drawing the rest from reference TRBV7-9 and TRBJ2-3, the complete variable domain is DTGVSQNPRHKITKRGQNVTFRCDPISEHNRLYWYRQTLGQGPEFLTYFQNEAQLEKSRLLSDRFSAERPKGSFSTLEIQRTEQGDSAMYLCASSPRTTSGSADTQYFGPGTRLTVL.

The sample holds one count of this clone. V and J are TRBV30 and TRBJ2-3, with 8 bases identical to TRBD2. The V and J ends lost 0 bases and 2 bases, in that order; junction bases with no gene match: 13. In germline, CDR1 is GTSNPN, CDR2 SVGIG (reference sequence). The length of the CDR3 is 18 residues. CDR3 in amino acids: CAWSVLRGLERNTDTQYF. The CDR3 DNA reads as TGTGCCTGGAGTGTACTAAGGGGACTAGAGCGGAACACAGATACGCAGTATTTT.

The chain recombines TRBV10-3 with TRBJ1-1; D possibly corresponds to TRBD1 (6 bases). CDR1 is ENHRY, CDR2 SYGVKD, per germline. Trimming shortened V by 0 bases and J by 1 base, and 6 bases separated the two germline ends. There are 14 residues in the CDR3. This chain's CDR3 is CAISESGGNTEAFF. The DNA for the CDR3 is TGTGCCATCAGTGAGTCAGGGGGGAACACTGAAGCTTTCTTT.

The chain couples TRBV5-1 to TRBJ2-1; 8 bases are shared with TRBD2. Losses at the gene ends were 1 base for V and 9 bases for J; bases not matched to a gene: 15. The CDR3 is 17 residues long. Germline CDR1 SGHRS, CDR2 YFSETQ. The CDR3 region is CASSLTWGYYGRGEQFF. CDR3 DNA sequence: TGCGCCAGCAGCTTGACGTGGGGGTACTACGGGAGGGGTGAGCAGTTCTTC. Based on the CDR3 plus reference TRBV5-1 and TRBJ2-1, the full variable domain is KAGVTQTPRYLIKTRGQQVTLSCSPISGHRSVSWYQQTPGQGLQFLFEYFSETQRNKGNFPGRFSGRQFSNSRSEMNVSTLELGDSALYLCASSLTWGYYGRGEQFFGPGTRLTVL.

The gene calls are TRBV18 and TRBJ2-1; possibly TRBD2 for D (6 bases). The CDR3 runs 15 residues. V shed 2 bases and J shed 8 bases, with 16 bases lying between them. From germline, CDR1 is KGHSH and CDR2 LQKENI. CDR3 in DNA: TGTGCCAGCTCACCATTGCTGGGAGGTGGCGATGAGCAGTTCTTC. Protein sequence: CASSPLLGGGDEQFF. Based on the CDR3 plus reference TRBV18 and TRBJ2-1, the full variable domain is NAGVMQNPRHLVRRRGQEARLRCSPMKGHSHVYWYRQLPEEGLKFMVYLQKENIIDESGMPKERFSAEFPKEGPSILRIQQVVRGDSAAYFCASSPLLGGGDEQFFGPGTRLTVL.

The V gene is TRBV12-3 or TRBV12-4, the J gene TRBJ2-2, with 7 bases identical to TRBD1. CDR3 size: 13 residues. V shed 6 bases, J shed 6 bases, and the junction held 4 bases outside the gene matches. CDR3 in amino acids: CASRSQGAGELFF. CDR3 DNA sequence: TGTGCCAGCAGATCGCAGGGGGCCGGGGAGCTGTTTTTT.

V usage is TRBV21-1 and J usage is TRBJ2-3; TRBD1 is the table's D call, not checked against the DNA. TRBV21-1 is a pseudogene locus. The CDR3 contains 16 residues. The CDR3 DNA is TGTGCCAGCAGCGTTACGACAGGGATTTTTCCAGATACGCAGTATTTT. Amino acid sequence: CASSVTTGIFPDTQYF.

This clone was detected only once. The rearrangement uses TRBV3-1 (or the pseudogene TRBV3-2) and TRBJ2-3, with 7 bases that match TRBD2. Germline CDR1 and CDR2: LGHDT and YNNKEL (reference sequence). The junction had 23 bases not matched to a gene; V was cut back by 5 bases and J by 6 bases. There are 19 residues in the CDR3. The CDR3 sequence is CASSRRGGGVAQNLDTQYF. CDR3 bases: TGTGCCAGCAGCAGACGCGGCGGGGGAGTAGCACAGAACCTCGATACGCAGTATTTT.

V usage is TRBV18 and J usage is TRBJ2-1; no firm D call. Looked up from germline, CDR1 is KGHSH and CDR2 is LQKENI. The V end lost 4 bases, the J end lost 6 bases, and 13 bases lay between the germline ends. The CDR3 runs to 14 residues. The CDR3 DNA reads TGTGCCAGCTCACTAAACCACGGTACCAATGAGCAGTTCTTC. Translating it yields CASSLNHGTNEQFF.

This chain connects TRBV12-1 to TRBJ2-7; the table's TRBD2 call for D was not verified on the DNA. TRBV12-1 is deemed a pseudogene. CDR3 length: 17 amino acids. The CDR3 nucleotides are TGTGCCAGCAGCTCCTACCGGCGACTAGCGGGCTCCTACGAGCAGTACTTC. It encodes CASSSYRRLAGSYEQYF.